This T cell receptor beta chain was obtained from a study of blood T cell repertoires in COVID-19. Overall study: Acute and convalescent COVID-19 specimens originated in the United States, Italy and Spain. PBMCs, B-cell-depleted T cells, or T cells were the source of the cDNA or gDNA that made up the material.

In the original analysis: Reference gene primers were amplified, and this amplification served to estimate nucleated cell counts. Clones were sequenced by immunoSEQ multiplex PCR, and TCRdb holds only the in-frame ones, with some missing. V and J calls and clone size are given by that table; D and trimming were obtained from the DNA. Of roughly 170,000 clones in the sample, 80% to 90% were seen once. Looked up from germline, CDR1 is KGHSH and CDR2 is LQKENI. V shed 5 bases and J shed 0 bases, with 10 bases lying between them. The length of the CDR3 is 14 residues. The material sequenced was peripheral blood. The rearrangement uses TRBV18 and TRBJ1-2, with D unresolved. This sequence was found in a man in his forties who had recovered from COVID-19. CDR3 nucleotides: TGTGCCAGCTCAGACGACAATCCTAACTATGGCTACACCTTC. Encoded protein: CASSDDNPNYGYTF.